This passage covers 24 T cell receptor beta chains from one sample sequenced in a study of regulatory T cells in long-lasting Graves disease (dated by TCRdb to the early 2020s). The protocol used for the library was multiplex PCR. The run used an Illumina HiSeq 4000. TCR beta libraries were built with iRepertoire HTBI primers and Arm-PCR amplification of CDR3 regions. TCRdb reanalyzed the raw reads on its own, using fastp at Q25 for trimming and MiXCR for clone calling, and kept in-frame beta chains. Rows with a matching CDR3 protein are joined into one entry that keeps the most common DNA and genes. The sample contains hundreds of thousands of distinct CDR3 sequences, less than 20% of them found a single time. 18% of the sample goes to the ten largest clones. In the paper's terms, the time point label means: newly diagnosed GD, antithyroid drugs for less than 3 months. For both TCR sequencing and RNA sequencing, RNA was extracted from PBMCs using TRIzol.

This sample also belongs to another study, concerning T cells in Graves' hyperthyroidism and ophthalmopathy.

The sequenced sample was peripheral blood mononuclear cells (PBMCs), obtained at new diagnosis, from a patient treated with antithyroid drugs. The source of these receptors is a woman between 25 and 40 years old with Graves disease. Donor details come from another sample of the same person, matched by shared clones.

The rearrangement links TRBV6-1 to TRBJ2-7, with D tentatively TRBD1 (5 bases). This CDR3 contains 13 residues. The germline gives CDR1 MNHNS, CDR2 SASEGT. Trimming took off 7 bases at V and 3 bases at J, with 13 bases between the two ends. CDR3 amino acids: CASIWGRSYEQYF. CDR3 nucleotides: TGTGCCAGCATATGGGGCCGAAGCTACGAGCAGTACTTC.

This clonotype was observed many times. This sequence joins TRBV28 and TRBJ1-5, with 7 bases matching TRBD1. Germline trimming cut 3 bases from V and 9 bases from J; bases unmatched to any gene: 8. The CDR3 runs to 14 residues. In germline, CDR1 is MDHEN, CDR2 SYDVKM. The CDR3 spells CASSFRDRQGPQHF. The DNA of the CDR3 is TGTGCCAGCAGTTTCCGGGACAGACAGGGGCCCCAGCATTTT.

A word on this clonotype: Given a much more abundant clone one base away, this may be a read error. This chain joins TRBV28 and TRBJ1-2, with a weak D call TRBD1 (6 bases). Germline CDR1 and CDR2: MDHEN and SYDVKM. CDR3 size: 12 residues. The CDR3 spells CATTGGNYGHTF. In DNA form, the CDR3 reads TGTGCCACCACCGGGGGCAACTATGGCCACACCTTC.

Regarding this clonotype: One base away lies a much larger clone, so this may be a sequencing read error. The rearrangement uses TRBV20-1 and TRBJ1-1, with D unclear. The CDR3 is made up of 12 amino acids. Germline assignment: CDR1 DFQATT and CDR2 SNEGSKA (reference sequence). Between the trimmed V and J ends, which lost 4 bases and 10 bases, there was a span of 16 bases. For the CDR3, the DNA is TGCAGTGCTAATCGCCAGATCGCTGGAGCTTTCTTT. The encoded protein is CSANRQIAGAFF.

This clonotype was counted only a few times. This rearrangement joins TRBV7-2 to TRBJ2-4; possibly TRBD1 or TRBD2 for D (6 bases each). Germline V gene data show CDR1 as SGHTA and CDR2 as FQGNSA. This CDR3 contains 16 residues. The ends were cut back, 1 base at V and 0 bases at J, with 10 bases in the middle. The CDR3 sequence is CASSLEGGVAKNIQYF. The CDR3 DNA sequence: TGTGCCAGCAGCTTAGAGGGGGGAGTAGCCAAAAACATTCAGTACTTC.

DNA for the CDR3: TGTGCCAGCAGTTCAGGCACGGTTCCAGATACGCAGTATTTT. Its translation: CASSSGTVPDTQYF. The rearrangement links TRBV28 to TRBJ2-3, with no clear D. Germline CDR1 reads MDHEN; CDR2 reads SYDVKM. This CDR3 region has 14 residues. V lost 4 bases and J lost 4, with 12 bases in between.

The chain employs TRBV12-3 or TRBV12-4 and TRBJ1-2; the D is unclear. Trimming shortened V by 5 bases and J by 1 base, and 11 bases separated the two germline ends. This CDR3 comprises 14 residues. The CDR3 loop is CASSTREHNYGYTF. CDR3 in DNA: TGTGCCAGCAGTACCCGGGAACATAACTATGGCTACACCTTC.

This clonotype was found many times. The V gene is TRBV20-1, the J gene TRBJ1-4; 7 bases map to TRBD1. After removal of 1 base from V and 8 bases from J, the junction contained 7 bases not matched to a gene. The CDR3 is 14 residues long. CDR1 and CDR2 from the germline V gene are DFQATT and SNEGSKA (reference sequence). Here the CDR3 DNA reads TGCAGTGCTAGAGGCCCCGGGACAGTAGAAAAACTGTTTTTT. It encodes CSARGPGTVEKLFF.

In this sample, this clonotype turned up many times. V gene TRBV5-1 combines with J gene TRBJ1-1, with TRBD1 matching over 9 bases. V lost 4 bases to trimming and J lost 3 bases; unmatched junction nucleotides: 7. Germline V gene data show CDR1 as SGHRS and CDR2 as YFSETQ. This CDR3 is 15 amino acids long. The DNA for the CDR3 is TGCGCCAGCAGCGTAGATACAGGGGGCCACACTGAAGCTTTCTTT. Translation: CASSVDTGGHTEAFF.

This clonotype was observed many times. The chain links TRBV7-8 to TRBJ2-3, with 8 bases lining up with TRBD2. Germline V gene lookup returns CDR1 SGHVS and CDR2 FQNEAQ. Trimming at V came to 2 bases and at J to 2 bases, leaving 6 bases not matched to a gene. The CDR3 consists of 16 residues. CDR3 nucleotides: TGTGCCAGCAGCTTAATGAGCGGGAGTTACACAGATACGCAGTATTTT. It translates to CASSLMSGSYTDTQYF.

This clonotype came up many times. V gene TRBV6-1 combines with J gene TRBJ2-1; D uncertain. The CDR3 is 15 amino acids. Trimming left V 5 bases short and J 7 bases short, with 18 bases between. Germline V gives CDR1 MNHNS, CDR2 SASEGT. This chain's CDR3 is CASSPLREIPNEQFF. CDR3 nucleotides: TGTGCCAGCAGTCCCCTGCGCGAAATCCCGAATGAGCAGTTCTTC.

The CDR3 loop reads CASSLRLAGTDTQYF. DNA of the CDR3: TGCGCCAGCAGCTTGAGACTAGCGGGCACAGATACGCAGTATTTT. The chain joins TRBV5-1 to TRBJ2-3; 9 nucleotides line up with TRBD2. The CDR3 loop spans 15 amino acids. Germline trimming cut 1 base from V and 1 base from J; bases unmatched to any gene: 1. Germline CDR1 is SGHRS and CDR2 is YFSETQ.

The sample holds a few counts of this clonotype. This rearrangement joins TRBV11-2 to TRBJ2-5; D gene unclear. The CDR3 spans 14 residues. Germline V gene sequence: CDR1 SGHAT, CDR2 FQNNGV. Between the trimmed V and J ends, which lost 4 bases and 5 bases, there was a span of 14 bases. Written as DNA, the CDR3 is TGTGCCAGCAGCTCAAGACCCCGCGAGGAGACCCAGTACTTC. The encoded protein is CASSSRPREETQYF.

V is TRBV19 and J is TRBJ1-4; D unclear. The V end was cut by 4 bases, the J end by 6 bases, with 18 bases between. This CDR3 has 16 amino acids. Per germline, CDR1 LNHDA and CDR2 SQIVND (reference sequence). The DNA of the CDR3 is TGTGCCAGTAGTAACGGCGCGGGTATAGGAGATGAAAAACTGTTTTTT. Protein product: CASSNGAGIGDEKLFF.

In this sample, this clonotype turned up many times. The chain combines TRBV7-2 with TRBJ1-5; D is uncertain. This CDR3 region has 13 residues. The V and J ends lost 2 bases and 4 bases respectively, with 6 bases between them. Germline V gene lookup returns CDR1 SGHTA and CDR2 FQGNSA. CDR3 in amino acids: CASSLRANQPQHF. CDR3 DNA sequence: TGTGCCAGCAGCTTAAGGGCTAATCAGCCCCAGCATTTT.

This clonotype was recorded many times. The CDR3 region has the DNA TGCAGTGCTAGAGCCCGGCAGACCACCGGGGAGCTGTTTTTT. Protein product: CSARARQTTGELFF. The chain has TRBV20-1 and TRBJ2-2, with D unresolved. Germline V gene data show CDR1 as DFQATT and CDR2 as SNEGSKA (reference sequence). The CDR3 spans 14 residues. The V end was cut by 1 base, the J end by 4 bases, with 10 bases between.

This sequence joins TRBV3-1 and TRBJ2-7; the match to TRBD2 covers 14 bases. Germline V gene data show CDR1 as LGHDT and CDR2 as YNNKEL (reference sequence). The V gene end was trimmed by 4 bases and the J gene end by 12 bases; junction bases not matched to a gene: 5. CDR3 length: 13 amino acids. This chain's CDR3 is CASSLTSGRAWYF. The CDR3 bases are TGTGCCAGCAGCCTGACTAGCGGGAGGGCCTGGTACTTC.

This clonotype has a count of ten or more. The gene calls are TRBV2 and TRBJ2-3; D is ambiguous. CDR3 length: 14 amino acids. The ends were cut back, 8 bases at V and 0 bases at J, with 12 bases in the middle. Germline V lookup: CDR1 SNHLY, CDR2 FYNNEI. The CDR3 sequence: CASPLGPSTDTQYF. CDR3 DNA sequence: TGTGCCAGCCCGCTTGGACCAAGCACAGATACGCAGTATTTT.

This clonotype was seen many times. The CDR3 DNA follows: TGTGCCAGCAGCTTAGCAAATAGCGGGAACACCGGGGAGCTGTTTTTT. Translating it yields CASSLANSGNTGELFF. This sequence joins TRBV7-2 and TRBJ2-2; TRBD2 is a possible D gene (6 bases). The length of the CDR3 is 16 residues. Germline CDR1 and CDR2: SGHTA and FQGNSA. Trimming took off 0 bases at V and 1 base at J, with 9 bases between the two ends.

In this sample, this clonotype turned up a few times. Compared with germline, one end of the junction differs, possibly owing to a read error. The chain employs TRBV20-1 and TRBJ1-6; 8 bases map to TRBD1. The CDR3 spans 12 residues. Germline V CDR1 and CDR2: DFQATT, SNEGSKA (reference sequence). The CDR3 DNA is TGCAGTGCTAGAGATCTGGACAGGGAGTGCTACTTT. It translates to CSARDLDRECYF.

This clonotype was seen more than once but under ten times. The rearrangement joins TRBV5-1 to TRBJ2-2; 7 nucleotides align to TRBD2. CDR1 is SGHRS and CDR2 is YFSETQ in the germline V gene. The trim removed 6 bases at V and 3 bases at J, leaving 8 bases unmatched. This CDR3 contains 15 residues. CDR3 nucleotides: TGCGCCAGCATGGGGCTAGCGGAGGACACCGGGGAGCTGTTTTTT. This codes for CASMGLAEDTGELFF. Full variable domain (outside the CDR3, taken from reference TRBV5-1 and TRBJ2-2): KAGVTQTPRYLIKTRGQQVTLSCSPISGHRSVSWYQQTPGQGLQFLFEYFSETQRNKGNFPGRFSGRQFSNSRSEMNVSTLELGDSALYLCASMGLAEDTGELFFGEGSRLTVL.

This clonotype was seen many times. The chain carries TRBV2 and TRBJ1-5, with D possibly TRBD1 on 5 matching bases. Germline V gene sequence: CDR1 SNHLY, CDR2 FYNNEI. There are 14 residues in the CDR3. V was trimmed by 4 bases and J by 2 bases, leaving 9 bases between them. The CDR3 spells CASSVAGGNQPQHF. The CDR3, as DNA: TGTGCCAGCAGTGTGGCGGGGGGCAATCAGCCCCAGCATTTT.

This clonotype came up many times. J is TRBJ2-1 and V is TRBV7-9; D not resolved. Germline V CDR1 and CDR2: SEHNR, FQNEAQ (reference sequence). The CDR3 is 13 residues long. V was trimmed by 0 bases and J by 16 bases, leaving 16 bases between them. The CDR3 region has the DNA TGTGCCAGCAGCTTAGCTGGCGTCCAGATACAATTCTTC. As protein: CASSLAGVQIQFF.

V usage is TRBV28 and J usage is TRBJ2-3, with 7 bases identical to TRBD1. With V trimmed by 7 bases and J by 2 bases, 12 bases remained unmatched. This CDR3 is 16 amino acids long. CDR1 MDHEN and CDR2 SYDVKM come from the germline V gene. The chain's CDR3 is CASIGMGDRATDTQYF. The CDR3 DNA sequence: TGTGCCAGCATTGGGATGGGCGACAGGGCCACAGATACGCAGTATTTT.